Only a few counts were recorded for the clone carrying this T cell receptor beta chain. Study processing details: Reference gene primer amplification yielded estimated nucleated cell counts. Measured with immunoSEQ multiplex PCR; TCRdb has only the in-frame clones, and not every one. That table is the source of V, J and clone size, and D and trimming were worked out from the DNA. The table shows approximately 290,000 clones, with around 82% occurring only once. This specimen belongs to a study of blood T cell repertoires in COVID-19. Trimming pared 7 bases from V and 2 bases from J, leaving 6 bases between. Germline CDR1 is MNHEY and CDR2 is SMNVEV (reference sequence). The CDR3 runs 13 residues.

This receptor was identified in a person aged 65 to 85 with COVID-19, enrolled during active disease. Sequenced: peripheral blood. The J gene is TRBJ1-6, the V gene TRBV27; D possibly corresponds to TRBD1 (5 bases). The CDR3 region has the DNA TGTGCCAGCATAGGGGCCTATAATTCACCCCTCCACTTT. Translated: CASIGAYNSPLHF.